This TCR beta chain comes out of a study of cytomegalovirus exposure and HLA in healthy donors. Study results and caveats: Reported performance of the classifier showed diagnosis of cytomegalovirus status with high specificity and sensitivity. Upon later analysis, TCR association rates were observed to vary by HLA locus, being highest for DRB1 and lowest for HLA-C. A later analysis reportedly found that, within productive TCRs, an Asian-associated ancestry cluster had fewer N-insertions than the mean observed across the roughly 700 donors.

In its sample, this clone was seen once. What it binds is unknown. The CDR3 totals 17 residues. Trimming cost V 0 bases and J 2 bases; bases outside gene matches: 10. CDR1 and CDR2 from the germline V gene are SGHRS and YFSETQ. The PCR employed 60 Vbeta primers together with 13 Jbeta primers. Libraries were prepared by immunoSEQ multiplex PCR; TCRdb keeps only in-frame clonotypes and omits some of them. The table records around 100,000 clones, 60% to 80% of them present only once. The rearrangement joins TRBV5-1 to TRBJ2-5, with 7 bases aligning to TRBD2. The receptor comes from a man in his fifties in good health and CMV-seropositive. The specimen was PBMCs. The CDR3: CASSLDVGGLVQETQYF. DNA of the CDR3: TGCGCCAGCAGCTTGGATGTGGGAGGGCTCGTACAAGAGACCCAGTACTTC.